This T cell receptor beta chain originates from a study of T cells after somatic rescue of genetic block. The V segment lost 5 bases and the J segment 7 bases; nucleotides outside the gene matches: 13. Looked up from germline, CDR1 is SEHNR and CDR2 is FQNEAQ (reference sequence). The CDR3 has 16 residues. TCRdb's table, derived via immunoSEQ multiplex PCR, lists solely in-frame clones and lacks some. The data show tens of thousands of clones, 85% to 90% seen once. Sequenced sample: peripheral blood mononuclear cells (PBMCs). The chain links TRBV7-9 to TRBJ2-1; TRBD1 agrees at 8 bases. The receptor's source is a woman aged 18-29 years. CDR3 region: CASSQRRQGARNEQFF. DNA of the CDR3: TGTGCCAGCAGCCAGAGGCGGCAGGGGGCGAGGAATGAGCAGTTCTTC.